This T cell receptor (beta chain) was captured in a study of OX40 agonist ivuxolimab in advanced cancers. At the level of the study: Among those enrolled, mean age was about 58 years (range roughly 20 to 80) and roughly 84% were male.

This CDR3 region has 17 residues. The V end was cut by 6 bases, the J end by 0 bases, with 18 bases between. Per the germline V gene, CDR1 is SNHLY and CDR2 is FYNNEI. Notes on this clone: The antigen remains unidentified.

Sequenced by immunoSEQ multiplex PCR; TCRdb stores in-frame clones only, minus some. The sample records about 28,000 clones, roughly 90% being singletons. Notes on the study in general: Relative to CD4+ cells, CD8+ T cells on average had more expanded clones.

The receptor's source is an adult with an advanced solid tumor such as melanoma, head and neck, liver or kidney cancer. Sequences were derived from CD4+ or CD8+ T cells sorted from blood, sampled in a trial of the OX40 agonist ivuxolimab. The chain employs TRBV2 and TRBJ1-5; D gene ambiguous. CDR3 DNA: TGTGCCAGCAGCCAAGAGGGTTGGCATAGTAGCAATCAGCCCCAGCATTTT. As protein: CASSQEGWHSSNQPQHF. Full variable domain (remainder filled in from reference TRBV2 and TRBJ1-5): EPEVTQTPSHQVTQMGQEVILRCVPISNHLYFYWYRQILGQKVEFLVSFYNNEISEKSEIFDDQFSVERPDGSNFTLKIRSTKLEDSAMYFCASSQEGWHSSNQPQHFGDGTRLSIL.